Reported below is one T cell receptor (beta chain). Within the sample, other DNA sequences also encode this same CDR3. Sequenced by immunoSEQ multiplex PCR; TCRdb stores in-frame clones only, minus some. The data contain millions of clones, more than 85% of them singletons. This sample is drawn from a study of shared clonotypes between healthy human individuals. The V end was cut by 6 bases, the J end by 0 bases, with 9 bases between. Per the germline V gene, CDR1 is SNHLY and CDR2 is FYNNEI. The CDR3 covers 14 residues. Naive CD8 populations comprised CD45RO-negative cells positively selected for CCR7, excluding terminally differentiated effector memory CD45RA+ cells. Donors comprised healthy HIV-negative adults lacking recent acute infections or vaccinations. All donors were Caucasian adults living in Nashville, Tennessee.

The sequenced sample consisted of naive CD8+ T cells from PBMCs. The source of this sequence is a man between 18 and 35 years old in good health. Some clones in this sample may be carry-over from other donors' samples. The V and J genes are TRBV2 and TRBJ1-3; D not certain. Here the CDR3 reads CASRGGFSGNTIYF. The CDR3 coding sequence is TGTGCCAGCAGGGGAGGGTTCTCTGGAAACACCATATATTTT. The full variable domain, with the rest looked up from reference TRBV2 and TRBJ1-3, is EPEVTQTPSHQVTQMGQEVILRCVPISNHLYFYWYRQILGQKVEFLVSFYNNEISEKSEIFDDQFSVERPDGSNFTLKIRSTKLEDSAMYFCASRGGFSGNTIYFGEGSWLTVV.